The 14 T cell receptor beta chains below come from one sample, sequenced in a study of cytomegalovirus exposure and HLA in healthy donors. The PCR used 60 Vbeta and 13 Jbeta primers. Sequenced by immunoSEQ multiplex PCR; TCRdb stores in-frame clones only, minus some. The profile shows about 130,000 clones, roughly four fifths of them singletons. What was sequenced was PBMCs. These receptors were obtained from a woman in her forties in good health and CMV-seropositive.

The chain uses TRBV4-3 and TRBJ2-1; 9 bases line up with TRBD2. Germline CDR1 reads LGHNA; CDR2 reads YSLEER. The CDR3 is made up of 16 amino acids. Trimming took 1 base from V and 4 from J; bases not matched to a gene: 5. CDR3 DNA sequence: TGCGCCAGCAGCCAAGGGGCGGGAGGGTCGTACAATGAGCAGTTCTTC. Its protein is CASSQGAGGSYNEQFF.

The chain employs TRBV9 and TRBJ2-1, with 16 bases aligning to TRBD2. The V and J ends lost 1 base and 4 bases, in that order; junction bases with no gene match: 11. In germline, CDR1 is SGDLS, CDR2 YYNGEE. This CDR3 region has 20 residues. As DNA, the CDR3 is TGTGCCAGCAGCGTATCGTCTCAGGGACTAGCGGGAGGGTCGTACAATGAGCAGTTCTTC. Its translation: CASSVSSQGLAGGSYNEQFF.

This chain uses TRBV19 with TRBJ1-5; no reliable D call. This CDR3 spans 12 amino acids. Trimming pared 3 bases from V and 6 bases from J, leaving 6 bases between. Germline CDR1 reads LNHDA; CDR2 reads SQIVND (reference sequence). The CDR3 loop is CASSMAAQPQHF. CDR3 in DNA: TGTGCCAGTAGTATGGCCGCTCAGCCCCAGCATTTT.

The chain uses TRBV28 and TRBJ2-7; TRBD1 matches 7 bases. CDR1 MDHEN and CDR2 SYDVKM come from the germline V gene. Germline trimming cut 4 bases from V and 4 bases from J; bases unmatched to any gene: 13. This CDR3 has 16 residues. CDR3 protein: CASSSGHETGKYEQYF. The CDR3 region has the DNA TGTGCCAGCAGTTCCGGCCATGAGACAGGGAAGTACGAGCAGTACTTC.

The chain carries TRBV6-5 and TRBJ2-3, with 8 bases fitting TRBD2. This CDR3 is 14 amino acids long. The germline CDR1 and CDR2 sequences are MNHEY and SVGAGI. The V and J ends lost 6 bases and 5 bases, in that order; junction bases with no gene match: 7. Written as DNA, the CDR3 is TGTGCCAGCAGAAGCGGGAGAGAGGTAGATACGCAGTATTTT. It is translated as CASRSGREVDTQYF.

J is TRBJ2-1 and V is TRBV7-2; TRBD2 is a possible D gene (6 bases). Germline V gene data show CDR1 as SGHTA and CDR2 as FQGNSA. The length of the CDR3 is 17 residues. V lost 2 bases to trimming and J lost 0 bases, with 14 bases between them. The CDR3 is CASSLMSPAGSYNEQFF. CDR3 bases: TGTGCCAGCAGCTTAATGTCACCAGCGGGCTCCTACAATGAGCAGTTCTTC.

The CDR3 loop reads CASTQGIGGNTIYF. In nucleotides, the CDR3 is TGTGCCAGCACCCAGGGTATTGGCGGAAACACCATATATTTT. V usage is TRBV6-5 and J usage is TRBJ1-3, with a weak D call TRBD1 (5 bases). The germline gives CDR1 MNHEY, CDR2 SVGAGI. The CDR3 runs to 14 residues. Trimming left V 7 bases short and J 4 bases short, with 14 bases between.

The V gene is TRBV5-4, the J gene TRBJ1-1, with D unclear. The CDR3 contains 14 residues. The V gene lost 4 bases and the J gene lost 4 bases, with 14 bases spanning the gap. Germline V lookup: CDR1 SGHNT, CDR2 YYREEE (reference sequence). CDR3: CASSPGREVTEAFF. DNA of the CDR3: TGTGCCAGCAGCCCTGGGAGGGAGGTCACTGAAGCTTTCTTT.

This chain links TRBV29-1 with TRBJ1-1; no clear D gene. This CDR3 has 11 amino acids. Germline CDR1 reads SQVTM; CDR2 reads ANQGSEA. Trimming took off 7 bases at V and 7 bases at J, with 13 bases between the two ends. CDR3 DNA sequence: TGCAGCGGCCGGTCCTACAGTGAAGCTTTCTTT. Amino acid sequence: CSGRSYSEAFF.

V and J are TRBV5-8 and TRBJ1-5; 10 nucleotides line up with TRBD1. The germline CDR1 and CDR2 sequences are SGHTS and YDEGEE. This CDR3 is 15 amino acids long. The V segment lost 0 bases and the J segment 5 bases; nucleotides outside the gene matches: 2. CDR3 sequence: CASSLGQGAHQPQHF. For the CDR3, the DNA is TGTGCCAGCAGCTTGGGACAGGGGGCGCATCAGCCCCAGCATTTT.

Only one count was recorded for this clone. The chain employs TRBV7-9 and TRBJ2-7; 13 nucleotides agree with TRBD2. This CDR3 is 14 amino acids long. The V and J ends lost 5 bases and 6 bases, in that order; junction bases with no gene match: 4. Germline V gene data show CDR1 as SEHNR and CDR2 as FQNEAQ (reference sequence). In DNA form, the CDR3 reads TGTGCCAGCAGCCACCGACTAGCGGGAGGCGAGCAGTACTTC. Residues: CASSHRLAGGEQYF.

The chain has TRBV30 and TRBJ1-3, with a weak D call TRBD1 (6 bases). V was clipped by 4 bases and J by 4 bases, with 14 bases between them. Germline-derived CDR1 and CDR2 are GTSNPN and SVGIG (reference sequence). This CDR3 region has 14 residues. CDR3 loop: CAWIPSGEGNTIYF. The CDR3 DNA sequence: TGTGCCTGGATCCCGTCAGGGGAGGGAAACACCATATATTTT.

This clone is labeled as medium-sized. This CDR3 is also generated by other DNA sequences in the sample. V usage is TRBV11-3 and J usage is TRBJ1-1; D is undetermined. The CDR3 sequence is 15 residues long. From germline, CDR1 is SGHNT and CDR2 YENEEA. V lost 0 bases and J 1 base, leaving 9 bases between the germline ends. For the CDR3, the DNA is TGTGCCAGCAGCTTAGATCTCACGGGGAACACTGAAGCTTTCTTT. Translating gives CASSLDLTGNTEAFF.

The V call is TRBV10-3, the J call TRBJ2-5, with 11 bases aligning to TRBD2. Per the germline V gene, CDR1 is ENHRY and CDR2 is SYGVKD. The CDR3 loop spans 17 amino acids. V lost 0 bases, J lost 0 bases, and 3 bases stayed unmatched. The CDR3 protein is CAISESRTSGYQETQYF. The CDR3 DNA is TGTGCCATCAGTGAGTCTCGGACTAGCGGGTACCAAGAGACCCAGTACTTC.